This TCR beta chain emerged from a study of blood T cells in healthy people across ages. The authors drew about 10 milliliters of peripheral blood from each donor. V lost 4 bases and J lost 5; bases outside the gene matches: 10. This CDR3 contains 16 residues. From germline, CDR1 is DFQATT and CDR2 SNEGSKA (reference sequence). The second PCR ran about 6 to 12 cycles with a sample-barcoded 5' primer and J-beta primers. Unique molecular identifiers of 12 random nucleotides labeled each cDNA. TCRdb itself ran the 5' RACE reads through MiXCR, one entry per CDR3 protein. The table lists around 600,000 distinct CDR3 sequences, under 55% of them singletons.

The material sequenced was blood. This chain links TRBV20-1 with TRBJ2-1; 11 nucleotides align to TRBD2. This receptor was obtained from a man older than 75 in good health. This chain's CDR3 is CSAMGPRLAGNNEQFF. The CDR3 DNA follows: TGCAGTGCTATGGGTCCCCGACTAGCGGGGAACAATGAGCAGTTCTTC.